These T cell receptor beta chains were read from a single sample in a study of T cell responses to AZD1222 COVID-19 vaccine. Assay used: immunoSEQ multiplex PCR; TCRdb lists only in-frame clones, some missing. This table has 200,000 or so clones, around 87% appearing once. Sequencing was performed on peripheral blood, taken on day 0 of MenACWY control vaccination. The source is an adult in good health. CDR3s include the opening cysteine and the closing phenylalanine or tryptophan. Fields, in order: clone size, J gene, V gene, D gene, CDR3 protein, CDR3 DNA. The D gene is left open where the match is weak. A clone size is listed for some rows: how often the clone was seen (once, few, many), or a class if it is expanded.

-,TRBJ1-2,TRBV19,-,CASSSLQGAHGYTF,TGTGCCAGTAGTAGCCTTCAGGGCGCCCATGGCTACACCTTC
-,TRBJ2-5,TRBV7-2,-,CASRRRGIIETQYF,TGTGCCAGCAGGCGAAGGGGAATAATAGAGACCCAGTACTTC
few,TRBJ2-2,TRBV7-7,TRBD2,CASSLRTSGPNTGELFF,TGTGCTAGCAGCTTAAGGACTAGCGGACCGAACACCGGGGAGCTGTTTTTT
-,TRBJ2-7,TRBV9,TRBD2,CASSVGGLAYEQYF,TGTGCCAGCAGCGTAGGTGGACTAGCCTACGAGCAGTACTTC
-,TRBJ2-1,TRBV24-1,TRBD2,CATSDLTGGSYNEQFF,TGTGCCACCAGTGATTTAACGGGGGGCTCCTACAATGAGCAGTTCTTC
-,TRBJ1-5,TRBV19,TRBD1,CASSIEGTGNQPQHF,TGTGCCAGTAGTATAGAGGGGACAGGCAATCAGCCCCAGCATTTT
-,TRBJ2-1,TRBV13,-,CASSLRGTYNEQFF,TGTGCCAGCAGCTTACGGGGCACCTACAATGAGCAGTTCTTC
-,TRBJ2-1,TRBV6-5,-,CASSYSKSNEQFF,TGTGCCAGCAGTTACTCCAAAAGCAATGAGCAGTTCTTC
few,TRBJ1-5,TRBV19,-,CASSNGKGQPQHF,TGTGCCAGTAGTAATGGAAAAGGCCAGCCCCAGCATTTT
-,TRBJ2-5,TRBV7-9,TRBD2,CASSLGSAGGFQETQYF,TGTGCCAGCAGCTTGGGTTCAGCGGGGGGGTTCCAAGAGACCCAGTACTTC
few,TRBJ2-1,TRBV28,TRBD2,CASSPTHWAGGNNEQFF,TGTGCCAGCAGTCCCACCCATTGGGCGGGGGGAAACAATGAGCAGTTCTTC
-,TRBJ2-2,TRBV24-1,-,CATSEILTGELFF,TGTGCCACCAGTGAAATCCTCACCGGGGAGCTGTTTTTT
-,TRBJ2-2,TRBV21-1,-,CASSKEVGDDTGELFF,TGTGCCAGCAGCAAAGAGGTGGGAGATGACACCGGGGAGCTGTTTTTT
-,TRBJ2-3,TRBV30,TRBD2,CAWSGSGAGGPRTQYF,TGTGCCTGGAGTGGATCCGGAGCGGGAGGTCCACGTACGCAGTATTTT
-,TRBJ1-1,TRBV7-9,TRBD1,CASSLQGTGIGNTEAFF,TGTGCCAGCAGCCTTCAGGGGACAGGGATCGGGAACACTGAAGCTTTCTTT
few,TRBJ1-5,TRBV19,TRBD1,CASRLDRAGNQPQHF,TGTGCCAGTAGGCTGGACAGGGCGGGTAATCAGCCCCAGCATTTT
once,TRBJ2-1,TRBV30,TRBD2,CAWSESSGNKYNEQFF,TGTGCCTGGAGTGAGTCTAGCGGAAATAAGTACAATGAGCAGTTCTTC
-,TRBJ1-1,TRBV12-5,-,CASGFDPAPGTEAFF,TGTGCTAGTGGTTTCGACCCGGCCCCTGGCACTGAAGCTTTCTTT
-,TRBJ2-1,TRBV19,-,CASSIGSASSYNEQFF,TGTGCCAGTAGTATCGGCAGCGCAAGCTCCTACAATGAGCAGTTCTTC
-,TRBJ1-5,TRBV28,-,CASSSPLINQPQHF,TGTGCCAGCAGTTCTCCACTCATAAATCAGCCCCAGCATTTT
once,TRBJ2-7,TRBV27,TRBD1,CASSFRDRAHEQYF,TGTGCCAGCAGTTTCCGGGACAGGGCCCACGAGCAGTACTTC
-,TRBJ2-7,TRBV27,TRBD1,CASSPTGYSNLYEQYF,TGTGCCAGCAGTCCGACAGGGTACTCCAACCTTTACGAGCAGTACTTC
-,TRBJ2-1,TRBV21-1,-,CASSKSERESPYGEQFF,TGTGCCAGCAGCAAATCCGAGCGGGAGTCTCCTTACGGTGAGCAGTTCTTC
-,TRBJ1-4,TRBV5-6,TRBD1,CASIAGGAGEKLFF,TGTGCCAGCATCGCAGGGGGCGCGGGAGAAAAACTGTTTTTT
-,TRBJ1-2,TRBV15,-,CATSRGGQGDYGYTF,TGTGCCACCAGCAGAGGGGGGCAGGGAGACTATGGCTACACCTTC
-,TRBJ2-6,TRBV6-5,-,CAIHRAGANVLTF,TGTGCCATACACAGGGCTGGGGCCAACGTCCTGACTTTC
-,TRBJ2-5,TRBV6-1,TRBD2,CASSDFGAGGPLETQYF,TGTGCCAGCAGTGACTTTGGGGCGGGGGGGCCTTTGGAGACCCAGTACTTC
-,TRBJ2-3,TRBV4-3,TRBD2,CASSQRLAGAPTDTQYF,TGCGCCAGCAGCCAAAGACTAGCGGGGGCACCCACAGATACGCAGTATTTT
-,TRBJ2-7,TRBV5-6,-,CASSLGGPSEQYF,TGTGCCAGCAGCTTGGGGGGGCCCTCCGAGCAGTACTTC
-,TRBJ2-5,TRBV29-1,-,CSVEVRGWQETQYF,TGCAGCGTTGAAGTCCGAGGGTGGCAAGAGACCCAGTACTTC
-,TRBJ1-3,TRBV6-5,-,CASMGEPGSGNTIYF,TGTGCCAGCATGGGGGAGCCGGGGTCTGGAAACACCATATATTTT
-,TRBJ1-2,TRBV28,-,CASNPPGDYGYTF,TGTGCCAGCAACCCACCAGGGGACTATGGCTACACCTTC
-,TRBJ1-5,TRBV4-2,-,CASSQASGGNQPQHF,TGTGCCAGCAGCCAAGCGTCAGGGGGCAATCAGCCCCAGCATTTT
-,TRBJ2-5,TRBV4-1,TRBD1,CASSQVATLQGAIPETQYF,TGCGCCAGCAGCCAAGTCGCGACTTTGCAGGGGGCGATACCAGAGACCCAGTACTTC
few,TRBJ1-6,TRBV25-1,TRBD1,CASSPGGNSPLHF,TGTGCCAGCAGTCCAGGGGGCAATTCACCCCTCCACTTT
-,TRBJ2-7,TRBV6-5,-,CASSLVGLYEQYF,TGTGCCAGCAGCCTTGTCGGTCTCTACGAGCAGTACTTC
-,TRBJ2-7,TRBV2,TRBD1,CASSQQGIGYEQYF,TGTGCCAGCAGCCAACAGGGGATCGGATACGAGCAGTACTTC
-,TRBJ2-3,TRBV12-1,-,CASSPVENTDTQYF,TGTGCCAGCAGCCCCGTGGAGAACACAGATACGCAGTATTTT
-,TRBJ2-7,TRBV10-3,-,CAITGGYSYEQYF,TGTGCCATCACTGGGGGATACTCCTACGAGCAGTACTTC
-,TRBJ1-2,TRBV28,-,CASSFVGIGYTF,TGTGCCAGCAGTTTCGTAGGAATTGGCTACACCTTC
-,TRBJ1-5,TRBV6-5,-,CASSYKAGDRSQPQHF,TGTGCCAGCAGTTATAAGGCAGGGGATCGTTCGCAGCCCCAGCATTTT
-,TRBJ1-2,TRBV6-2/TRBV6-3,-,CASSNPGNYGYTF,TGTGCCAGCAGCAACCCAGGGAACTATGGCTACACCTTC